The source of this T cell receptor (beta chain) is a study of blood T cell repertoires in COVID-19. Study details: Whether acute or convalescent, the COVID-19 samples came from the United States, Italy and Spain. T cells, B-cell-depleted T cells, or PBMCs provided the cDNA or gDNA that served as material.

The CDR3 is made up of 15 amino acids. CDR1 is MGHDK, CDR2 SYGVNS, per germline. The ends were cut back, 6 bases at V and 4 bases at J, with 18 bases in the middle. Authors' analysis steps: Using reference gene primer amplification, nucleated cell counts were estimated. Using immunoSEQ multiplex PCR, the repertoire was profiled, and TCRdb retains in-frame clones only, with some absent. V, J and clone size were drawn from that table, and D and trimming were deduced from the DNA. The sample yields around 270,000 clones, 85% to 90% seen once. Patients of the Seattle cohort, enrolled during active infection, were followed longitudinally.

The receptor comes from an older woman with COVID-19, enrolled during active disease. V is TRBV25-1 and J is TRBJ1-1; the D is unclear. The specimen was peripheral blood. CDR3 residues: CASSRHPSLGTEAFF. The CDR3 DNA reads TGTGCCAGCAGCCGACACCCTTCACTCGGCACTGAAGCTTTCTTT.